This TCR beta chain was identified during a study of T cell repertoires in cytomegalovirus infection. The CDR3 loop spans 15 amino acids. V shed 4 bases, J shed 4 bases, and the junction held 8 bases outside the gene matches. Per germline, CDR1 MDHEN and CDR2 SYDVKM. One entry per CDR3 protein results from TCRdb running MiXCR on the reads. Found here are about 130,000 distinct CDR3 sequences, less than 9.5% of them singletons; the top ten hold roughly a tenth. This clonotype appeared many times. The sequence was collected from a human donor in good health (CMV status not recorded). Some clones in this sample may be carry-over from other donors' samples. V gene TRBV28 combines with J gene TRBJ1-2, with 8 bases lining up with TRBD1. The sample consisted of PBMCs. This chain's CDR3 is CASSSPTGVGYGYTF. The CDR3 coding sequence is TGTGCCAGCAGTTCTCCGACAGGGGTGGGCTATGGCTACACCTTC.